These 22 T cell receptor beta chains were all obtained from the same sample, sequenced in a study of technical replicates of blood from several donors. Produced via immunoSEQ multiplex PCR; TCRdb's table is partial and in-frame only. The repertoire consists of 85,000 to 95,000 clones, with 90% to 97% occurring once and the leading ten covering approximately 0.37%. Sequenced input: T cells isolated from PBMCs. These receptors originate from a human donor in good health.

The chain uses TRBV27 and TRBJ2-5; TRBD2 matches 7 bases. Per germline, CDR1 MNHEY and CDR2 SMNVEV (reference sequence). V was pared by 2 bases and J by 4 bases, with 13 bases of the junction left unmatched. This CDR3 spans 17 amino acids. CDR3 nucleotides: TGTGCCAGCAGTTTAAAGGGTGTCCTGGGGAGGGTAGAGACCCAGTACTTC. Amino acids: CASSLKGVLGRVETQYF.

The V gene is TRBV28, the J gene TRBJ1-1; D might be TRBD1 (5 bases). The germline gives CDR1 MDHEN, CDR2 SYDVKM. The CDR3 length is 13 residues. V gave up 2 bases and J gave up 5 bases, with 9 bases separating them. The CDR3 sequence is CASSLRGRTEAFF. CDR3 DNA sequence: TGTGCCAGCAGTTTAAGGGGCAGGACTGAAGCTTTCTTT. Supplemented by reference TRBV28 and TRBJ1-1, the full variable domain reads DVKVTQSSRYLVKRTGEKVFLECVQDMDHENMFWYRQDPGLGLRLIYFSYDVKMKEKGDIPEGYSVSREKKERFSLILESASTNQTSMYLCASSLRGRTEAFFGQGTRLTVV.

This clone was seen more than once but under ten times. J is TRBJ1-1 and V is TRBV7-2; 7 bases map to TRBD1. Per germline, CDR1 SGHTA and CDR2 FQGNSA. Trimming cost V 4 bases and J 1 base; bases outside gene matches: 0. There are 13 residues in the CDR3. CDR3 loop: CASSWTGNTEAFF. For the CDR3, the DNA is TGTGCCAGCAGCTGGACAGGGAACACTGAAGCTTTCTTT.

This clone appeared a single time. The CDR3 DNA reads TGTGCCAGCGTGTTAGTCTACCCGGGAATGTCCTACGAGCAGTACTTC. This translates into CASVLVYPGMSYEQYF. J is TRBJ2-7 and V is TRBV27, with D maybe TRBD2 (5 bases). This CDR3 region has 16 residues. CDR1 and CDR2 (germline): MNHEY, SMNVEV (reference sequence). V lost 8 bases to trimming and J lost 1 base, with 21 bases between them.

The chain combines TRBV18 with TRBJ2-7; the D is unclear. Trimming removed 0 bases from V and 0 bases from J, with 6 bases in between. The CDR3 extends over 14 amino acids. Germline values: CDR1 KGHSH, CDR2 LQKENI. DNA of the CDR3: TGTGCCAGCTCACCACCTCCGGGCTCCTACGAGCAGTACTTC. Translation gives CASSPPPGSYEQYF.

The chain uses TRBV28 and TRBJ2-2; 12 positions match TRBD2. The V and J ends lost 6 bases and 4 bases, in that order; junction bases with no gene match: 6. Germline CDR1 reads MDHEN; CDR2 reads SYDVKM. This CDR3 has 16 residues. CDR3 DNA: TGTGCCAGCAGCCCACCGGGACTAGCGGGCACCGGGGAGCTGTTTTTT. Its protein is CASSPPGLAGTGELFF.

The chain has TRBV6-1 and TRBJ2-1; 7 bases match TRBD2. The CDR3 sequence is 21 residues long. CDR1 and CDR2 (germline): MNHNS, SASEGT. The V and J ends lost 1 base and 2 bases, in that order; junction bases with no gene match: 20. DNA of the CDR3: TGTGCCAGCAGTGAAGGGTATGACGAGCGGGACTTAATCCTTCCCTACAATGAGCAGTTCTTC. Translated, it gives CASSEGYDERDLILPYNEQFF.

This clone was seen once. The V call is TRBV19, the J call TRBJ1-1, with 7 bases fitting TRBD1. V was clipped by 1 base and J by 4 bases; unmatched bases: 9. This CDR3 comprises 16 residues. Germline V gives CDR1 LNHDA, CDR2 SQIVND (reference sequence). CDR3 in DNA: TGTGCCAGTAGTATAGGGACAGGTGGGGTCGGCACTGAAGCTTTCTTT. This encodes CASSIGTGGVGTEAFF.

The genes are TRBV11-2 and TRBJ1-1; no definite D call. The CDR3 is 14 amino acids. Per the germline V gene, CDR1 is SGHAT and CDR2 is FQNNGV. V was trimmed by 8 bases and J by 4 bases, leaving 17 bases between them. CDR3 residues: CASDQRSGSTEAFF. In nucleotides, the CDR3 is TGTGCCAGCGACCAACGGTCGGGGAGCACTGAAGCTTTCTTT.

The DNA of the CDR3 is TGCGCCAGCAGCCAAGGGGGGGGTGAGCAGCCCCAGCATTTT. Protein sequence: CASSQGGGEQPQHF. V gene TRBV4-1 combines with J gene TRBJ1-5; D might be TRBD1 (5 bases). Germline CDR1 MGHRA, CDR2 YSYEKL. Trimming removed 1 base at V and 7 bases at J, with 11 bases between. CDR3 length: 14 residues.

This chain uses TRBV4-1 with TRBJ1-3; D remains ambiguous. The CDR3 is 18 amino acids. Trimming pared 3 bases from V and 0 bases from J, leaving 18 bases between. Germline CDR1 and CDR2: MGHRA and YSYEKL. The CDR3 bases are TGCGCCAGCAGCCACTCCATAGCGGGCATTACCTCTGGAAACACCATATATTTT. This codes for CASSHSIAGITSGNTIYF.

V and J are TRBV5-1 and TRBJ1-5; D is uncertain. This CDR3 has 14 residues. The germline V and J ends were trimmed by 1 base and 3 bases, with 8 bases remaining between them. The germline V gene encodes CDR1 SGHRS and CDR2 YFSETQ. The CDR3 DNA follows: TGCGCCAGCAGCTTGTGGCCTGACAATCAGCCCCAGCATTTT. Translating gives CASSLWPDNQPQHF.

The chain employs TRBV13 and TRBJ1-2; D unresolved. The CDR3 runs to 18 residues. Trimming shortened V by 5 bases and J by 6 bases, and 28 bases separated the two germline ends. CDR1 and CDR2 (germline): PRHDT, FYEKMQ (reference sequence). The CDR3 region is CASSSMKLGKRIANGYTF. The CDR3 nucleotides read TGTGCCAGCAGCAGTATGAAGCTTGGCAAGCGAATTGCTAATGGCTACACCTTC.

The CDR3 loop reads CASSTSPNQPQHF. The CDR3 DNA reads as TGTGCCAGCAGTACTTCCCCTAATCAGCCCCAGCATTTT. J is TRBJ1-5 and V is TRBV6-1; no reliable D call. The CDR3 consists of 13 residues. V lost 5 bases and J lost 4, with 9 bases in between. Germline-derived CDR1 and CDR2 are MNHNS and SASEGT.

The chain's CDR3 is CASSYQGVETQYF. CDR3 coding DNA: TGTGCCAGCAGTTACCAGGGGGTAGAGACCCAGTACTTC. The rearrangement joins TRBV6-6 to TRBJ2-5; 7 bases align to TRBD1. Germline lookup yields CDR1 MNHNY and CDR2 SVGAGI (reference sequence). Trimming took 2 bases from V and 4 from J; bases not matched to a gene: 1. The CDR3 consists of 13 residues.

This rearrangement joins TRBV4-1 to TRBJ2-7; perhaps TRBD1 as D (5 bases). The V end was cut by 1 base, the J end by 0 bases, with 7 bases between. The CDR3 is made up of 14 amino acids. Germline V gene lookup returns CDR1 MGHRA and CDR2 YSYEKL. The CDR3 DNA follows: TGCGCCAGCAGCCAAGTCGACAGCTCCTACGAGCAGTACTTC. This translates into CASSQVDSSYEQYF.

This rearrangement joins TRBV5-1 to TRBJ2-2, with a weak D call TRBD2 (6 bases). The V end lost 5 bases, the J end lost 1 base, and 12 bases lay between the germline ends. The CDR3 covers 15 residues. Germline V gene lookup returns CDR1 SGHRS and CDR2 YFSETQ. The CDR3 DNA reads TGCGCCAGCAGTCCGGGAGCCTTGAACACCGGGGAGCTGTTTTTT. It is translated as CASSPGALNTGELFF.

This clone was counted a single time. The CDR3 loop is CASSIGARFSYEQYF. In DNA, the CDR3 is TGTGCCAGTAGTATTGGGGCCAGGTTCTCCTACGAGCAGTACTTC. V and J are TRBV19 and TRBJ2-7, with a tentative D call TRBD1 (5 bases). The CDR3 is 15 amino acids. CDR1 is LNHDA, CDR2 SQIVND, per germline (reference sequence). Trimming removed 3 bases from V and 0 bases from J, with 12 bases in between.

The rearrangement uses TRBV5-4 and TRBJ2-3; D remains unclear. Germline V gene sequence: CDR1 SGHNT, CDR2 YYREEE (reference sequence). The CDR3 runs 13 residues. V lost 1 base and J 4 bases, leaving 7 bases between the germline ends. The CDR3 loop reads CASSLIVSDTQYF. CDR3 coding DNA: TGTGCCAGCAGCTTGATAGTTTCAGATACGCAGTATTTT.

The rearrangement uses TRBV5-6 and TRBJ1-1; 10 bases match TRBD1. The length of the CDR3 is 15 residues. Germline V gene lookup returns CDR1 SGHDT and CDR2 YYEEEE. J gave up 5 bases and V 4 bases, and 8 bases lay outside the gene matches. The CDR3 sequence: CASSPGGTGETEAFF. The CDR3 region has the DNA TGTGCCAGCAGCCCCGGGGGGACAGGGGAGACTGAAGCTTTCTTT.

The chain combines TRBV19 with TRBJ2-7; the D gene is possibly TRBD1 (6 bases). Trimming took 0 bases from V and 2 from J, leaving 14 bases between them. The CDR3 is made up of 16 amino acids. The germline V gene encodes CDR1 LNHDA and CDR2 SQIVND (reference sequence). CDR3 sequence reads: CASSIEGDIPTYEQYF. In nucleotides, the CDR3 is TGTGCCAGTAGTATAGAAGGGGACATCCCGACCTACGAGCAGTACTTC.

Comments on this clone: At one end, the junction sequence differs from germline, possibly due to a read error. For the CDR3, the DNA is TGTGCCAGCAGTTACCAACGAGACACTGTTCACTTC. It yields the protein CASSYQRDTVHF. The chain couples TRBV6-5 to TRBJ2-7; D is undetermined. Germline CDR1 and CDR2: MNHEY and SVGAGI. CDR3 size: 12 residues.